This entry lists 24 T cell receptor beta chains sequenced from one sample in a study of T cell changes during pregnancy in multiple sclerosis (dated by TCRdb to between 2018 and 2021). Libraries were constructed by the immunoSEQ multiplex PCR assay. Sourced from immuneACCESS, this table was stored by TCRdb with only in-frame sequences that have V and J called. A share of the clones is absent; for the studies checked, an unresolved V gene accounts for under half, and the remainder has no known explanation. This sample lists about 58,000 clones; around 90% were detected once. The top ten clonotypes cover about 0.49% of the sample. The sequencing used CD4+ T cells from peripheral blood mononuclear cells, collected after pregnancy. Receptors originate from a female donor in good health, enrolled as a control in a pregnancy study.

The rearrangement links TRBV7-9 to TRBJ2-3; 10 nucleotides line up with TRBD2. The CDR3 runs to 15 residues. Trimming removed 4 bases from V and 2 bases from J; junction bases left unmatched: 3. CDR1 and CDR2 (germline): SEHNR, FQNEAQ (reference sequence). CDR3 region: CASSSGTSATDTQYF. In DNA form, the CDR3 reads TGTGCCAGCAGCTCAGGGACTAGCGCCACAGATACGCAGTATTTT.

The CDR3 DNA sequence: TGTGCCAGCAGCGAAAGCGGGGGGAGTGAGCAGTTCTTC. Residues: CASSESGGSEQFF. The gene calls are TRBV2 and TRBJ2-1; 9 bases align to TRBD2. The CDR3 totals 13 residues. Germline V gives CDR1 SNHLY, CDR2 FYNNEI. The junction had 6 bases not matched to a gene; V was cut back by 6 bases and J by 9 bases.

This chain links TRBV7-2 with TRBJ1-2; 7 bases are shared with TRBD1. The CDR3 has 17 residues. V gave up 1 base and J gave up 0 bases; unmatched junction bases: 8. Germline V gives CDR1 SGHTA, CDR2 FQGNSA. CDR3 residues: CASSLVGGQAANYGYTF. Here the CDR3 DNA reads TGTGCCAGCAGCTTAGTAGGTGGACAGGCAGCTAACTATGGCTACACCTTC.

The V and J genes are TRBV19 and TRBJ1-1; D not certain. The V end was cut by 8 bases, the J end by 1 base, with 11 bases between. Germline V gives CDR1 LNHDA, CDR2 SQIVND (reference sequence). The CDR3 sequence is 13 residues long. CDR3 coding DNA: TGTGCCAGTGTGACAAGCTGGAACACTGAAGCTTTCTTT. This codes for CASVTSWNTEAFF. The whole variable domain, remainder taken from reference TRBV19 and TRBJ1-1, is DGGITQSPKYLFRKEGQNVTLSCEQNLNHDAMYWYRQDPGQGLRLIYYSQIVNDFQKGDIAEGYSVSREKKESFPLTVTSAQKNPTAFYLCASVTSWNTEAFFGQGTRLTVV.

Here the CDR3 reads CASGNRGSTGELFF. The CDR3 region has the DNA TGTGCTAGTGGCAACAGGGGAAGCACCGGGGAGCTGTTTTTT. The chain is built from TRBV12-5 and TRBJ2-2; 7 bases agree with TRBD1. The CDR3 contains 14 residues. Trimming at V came to 6 bases and at J to 4 bases, leaving 5 bases not matched to a gene. CDR1 and CDR2 (germline): LGHNT, FRNRAP.

This sequence joins TRBV5-8 and TRBJ1-2; 8 bases are shared with TRBD1. V lost 4 bases, J lost 5 bases, and 7 bases stayed unmatched. Germline CDR1 SGHTS, CDR2 YDEGEE. The CDR3 is 14 residues long. In DNA form, the CDR3 reads TGTGCCAGCAGCCGGGGACAGGAGGGATATGGCTACACCTTC. This sequence encodes CASSRGQEGYGYTF.

This chain joins TRBV2 and TRBJ1-1; 11 bases map to TRBD1. V dropped 1 base and J dropped 9; count of bases not matched to a gene: 4. CDR1 is SNHLY and CDR2 is FYNNEI in the germline V gene. CDR3 size: 14 residues. CDR3 DNA: TGTGCCAGCAGTGAAGGACGGACAGGGGGCCAAGCTTTCTTT. It specifies CASSEGRTGGQAFF.

This clone is a singleton in its sample. The rearrangement links TRBV30 to TRBJ2-2; tentatively, D is TRBD2 (5 bases). The CDR3 extends over 16 amino acids. The germline V gene encodes CDR1 GTSNPN and CDR2 SVGIG (reference sequence). V lost 0 bases and J lost 1, with 12 bases in between. CDR3 protein: CAWSVSLARNTGELFF. DNA for the CDR3: TGTGCCTGGAGTGTATCGCTAGCTCGGAACACCGGGGAGCTGTTTTTT. Together with reference TRBV30 and TRBJ2-2, the CDR3 gives the full variable domain: SQTIHQWPATLVQPVGSPLSLECTVEGTSNPNLYWYRQAAGRGLQLLFYSVGIGQISSEVPQNLSASRPQDRQFILSSKKLLLSDSGFYLCAWSVSLARNTGELFFGEGSRLTVL.

V gene TRBV19 combines with J gene TRBJ2-7; weak D call: TRBD2 (6 bases). The CDR3 covers 15 residues. Trimming cost V 3 bases and J 6 bases, with 18 bases left between them. Germline V gene lookup returns CDR1 LNHDA and CDR2 SQIVND (reference sequence). CDR3 DNA: TGTGCCAGTAGTATTGGAATAGCGGCCGAGTTCGAGCAGTACTTC. As protein: CASSIGIAAEFEQYF.

The chain couples TRBV5-1 to TRBJ1-1, with 7 bases identical to TRBD1. V lost 3 bases, J lost 5 bases, and 4 bases stayed unmatched. The V gene's germline CDR1 is SGHRS and CDR2 YFSETQ. CDR3 length: 13 amino acids. The CDR3 sequence is CASSSRGKTEAFF. CDR3 nucleotide sequence: TGCGCCAGCAGCTCCAGGGGGAAGACTGAAGCTTTCTTT.

This CDR3 reads CAISLERTNEKLFF. CDR3 coding DNA: TGTGCCATCAGTTTAGAGAGAACTAATGAAAAACTGTTTTTT. The rearrangement uses TRBV10-3 and TRBJ1-4; D gene uncertain. CDR3 length equals 14 residues. Germline CDR1 reads ENHRY; CDR2 reads SYGVKD. V shed 5 bases and J shed 1 base, with 8 bases lying between them.

The chain couples TRBV10-3 to TRBJ2-2; a weak D match, TRBD2 (6 bases). V lost 0 bases and J 5 bases, leaving 13 bases between the germline ends. This CDR3 region has 16 residues. Germline lookup yields CDR1 ENHRY and CDR2 SYGVKD. The CDR3 DNA reads as TGTGCCATCAGTGAGTCACGGGGCGCGGGGACCGGGGAGCTGTTTTTT. It translates to CAISESRGAGTGELFF.

The rearrangement uses TRBV5-1 and TRBJ1-2, with a weak D call TRBD1 (5 bases). The CDR3 runs 13 residues. Germline CDR1 SGHRS, CDR2 YFSETQ. Trimming pared 7 bases from V and 3 bases from J, leaving 13 bases between. CDR3 sequence (DNA): TGCGCCAGCGGGGCAGGAGGGGACTATGGCTACACCTTC. Translated, it gives CASGAGGDYGYTF.

The chain links TRBV30 to TRBJ1-5, with D tentatively TRBD1 (5 bases). The CDR3 length is 14 residues. CDR1 and CDR2 (germline): GTSNPN, SVGIG (reference sequence). Trimming shortened V by 7 bases and J by 1 base, and 14 bases separated the two germline ends. CDR3: CAFKGVGSNQPQHF. Here the CDR3 DNA reads TGTGCCTTTAAAGGGGTTGGGAGCAATCAGCCCCAGCATTTT.

Comments on this clone: The junction shows a germline mismatch at one end, possibly a read error. The same CDR3 arises from other DNA sequences in this sample as well. This chain links TRBV4-1 with TRBJ1-4; D is uncertain. The CDR3 spans 19 residues. CDR1 is MGHRA, CDR2 YSYEKL, per germline. As DNA, the CDR3 is TGCGCCAGCAGCCAAGGGAGTTGGTTAGCTCCTGCAACTAATGAGAAACTGTTTTTT. Encoded protein: CASSQGSWLAPATNEKLFF.

The genes are TRBV9 and TRBJ2-7; 7 bases align to TRBD1. V lost 4 bases, J lost 1 base, and 5 bases stayed unmatched. The CDR3 runs 14 residues. CDR1 is SGDLS and CDR2 is YYNGEE in the germline V gene. The CDR3 nucleotides are TGTGCCAGCAGCCCGCGACAGGGTTCCTACGAGCAGTACTTC. Translating it yields CASSPRQGSYEQYF.

The chain couples TRBV6-5 to TRBJ2-1; the match to TRBD1 covers 8 bases. The CDR3 spans 16 residues. The V gene's germline CDR1 is MNHEY and CDR2 SVGAGI. The V segment lost 4 bases and the J segment 5 bases; nucleotides outside the gene matches: 10. DNA of the CDR3: TGTGCCAGCAGTTTTCCCTCCGGGACAGGAAACAATGAGCAGTTCTTC. Its translation: CASSFPSGTGNNEQFF.

The chain has TRBV11-3 and TRBJ1-2, with TRBD1 as a possible D gene (6 bases). V lost 5 bases and J lost 8, with 15 bases in between. The CDR3 loop spans 13 amino acids. Germline CDR1 and CDR2: SGHNT and YENEEA. The CDR3, as DNA: TGTGCCAGCAGCCCAAGGGGGGGTGGAGGCTACACCTTC. Translation: CASSPRGGGGYTF. Filled out from reference TRBV11-3 and TRBJ1-2, the complete variable domain reads EAGVVQSPRYKIIEKKQPVAFWCNPISGHNTLYWYLQNLGQGPELLIRYENEEAVDDSQLPKDRFSAERLKGVDSTLKIQPAELGDSAVYLCASSPRGGGGYTFGSGTRLTVV.

V gene TRBV6-5 combines with J gene TRBJ1-1; the D gene is possibly TRBD1 (5 bases). The ends were cut back, 6 bases at V and 1 base at J, with 9 bases in the middle. Germline CDR1 is MNHEY and CDR2 is SVGAGI. The CDR3 has 13 residues. The CDR3 reads CASRRQTNTEAFF. As DNA, the CDR3 is TGTGCCAGCAGGCGACAGACGAACACTGAAGCTTTCTTT.

The V call is TRBV4-1, the J call TRBJ1-5, with 8 bases lining up with TRBD1. In germline, CDR1 is MGHRA, CDR2 YSYEKL. Trimming took 0 bases from V and 7 from J; bases not matched to a gene: 8. The CDR3 sequence is 16 residues long. As DNA, the CDR3 is TGCGCCAGCAGCCAAGAATCCCCGACAGGGGAACAGCCCCAGCATTTT. Translated: CASSQESPTGEQPQHF.

This chain connects TRBV5-5 to TRBJ1-2, with 7 bases aligning to TRBD1. The junction had 6 bases not matched to a gene; V was cut back by 0 bases and J by 4 bases. Germline loops: CDR1 SGHKS, CDR2 YYEKEE (reference sequence). This CDR3 is built from 15 residues. The CDR3 loop is CASSLEGRGFYGYTF. In DNA form, the CDR3 reads TGTGCCAGCAGCTTGGAAGGCAGGGGGTTCTATGGCTACACCTTC.

V is TRBV5-5 and J is TRBJ1-5; D is undetermined. The length of the CDR3 is 14 residues. CDR1 is SGHKS and CDR2 is YYEKEE in the germline V gene (reference sequence). V was trimmed by 0 bases and J by 7 bases, leaving 11 bases between them. CDR3 DNA: TGTGCCAGCAGCTTGGTTGTAGGGAGACAGCCCCAGCATTTT. Protein sequence: CASSLVVGRQPQHF. Filled out from reference TRBV5-5 and TRBJ1-5, the complete variable domain reads DAGVTQSPTHLIKTRGQQVTLRCSPISGHKSVSWYQQVLGQGPQFIFQYYEKEERGRGNFPDRFSARQFPNYSSELNVNALLLGDSALYLCASSLVVGRQPQHFGDGTRLSIL.

In DNA, the CDR3 is TGTGCCAGCAGTCCTGCCGGGACTAACAACAATGAGCAGTTCTTC. Its translation is CASSPAGTNNNEQFF. J is TRBJ2-1 and V is TRBV7-9; 7 bases match TRBD2. CDR3 size: 15 residues. The germline gives CDR1 SEHNR, CDR2 FQNEAQ (reference sequence). J was trimmed by 5 bases and V by 6 bases; bases with no gene match: 10.

This chain links TRBV1 with TRBJ2-3; the table calls TRBD2, which could not be checked here. TRBV1 is an annotated pseudogene. The CDR3 covers 18 residues. The CDR3 nucleotides read TGCACCAGCAGCCAAGATCCAGGGCCAAGCGGGGGCACAGATACGCAGTATTTT. Encoded protein: CTSSQDPGPSGGTDTQYF.